The source of this T cell receptor beta chain is a study of molecular identifiers for immune sequencing clone quantification. Looked up from germline, CDR1 is MNHEY and CDR2 is SMNVEV (reference sequence). This CDR3 is 16 amino acids long. Trimming left V 2 bases short and J 3 bases short, with 16 bases between. TCRdb ran MiXCR on the PCR reads and lists one entry per CDR3 protein. The data hold some 66,000 distinct CDR3 sequences, with around 19% observed a single time. The material sequenced was naive CD8+ T cells from blood, with Jurkat cell RNA spiked in. Subset specified: FACS-sorted CD8+CD4-CCR7+CD45RA+ naive T cells. The receptor comes from a human donor in good health. Some libraries in this study had Jurkat cell RNA spiked in. The chain recombines TRBV27 with TRBJ2-5; no reliable D call. The DNA for the CDR3 is TGTGCCAGCAGTTTAGGTCTTTATCCCCGTAAAGAGACCCAGTACTTC. It translates to CASSLGLYPRKETQYF.